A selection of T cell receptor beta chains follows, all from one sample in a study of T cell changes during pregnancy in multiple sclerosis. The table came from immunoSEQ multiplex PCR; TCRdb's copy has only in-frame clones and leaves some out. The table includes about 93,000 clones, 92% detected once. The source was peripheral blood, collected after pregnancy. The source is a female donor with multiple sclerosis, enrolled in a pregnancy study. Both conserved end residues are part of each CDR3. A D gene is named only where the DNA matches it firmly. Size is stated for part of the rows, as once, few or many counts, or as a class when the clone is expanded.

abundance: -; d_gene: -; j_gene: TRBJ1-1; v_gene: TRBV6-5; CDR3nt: TGTGCCAGCAGTTACTCGGGCCGGACTTTCTTT; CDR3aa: CASSYSGRTFF
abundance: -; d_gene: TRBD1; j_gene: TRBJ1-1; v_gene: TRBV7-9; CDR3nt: TGTGCCAGCAGCACGGACAGGGCCGTCACTGAAGCTTTCTTT; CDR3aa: CASSTDRAVTEAFF
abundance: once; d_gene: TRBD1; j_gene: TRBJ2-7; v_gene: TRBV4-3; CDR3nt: TGCGCCAGCAGCCAAGAGGGGACAGGGTCCTACGAGCAGTACTTC; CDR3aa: CASSQEGTGSYEQYF
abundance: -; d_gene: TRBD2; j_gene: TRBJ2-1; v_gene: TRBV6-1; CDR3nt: TGTGCCAGCATTAGAGGACTAGCGGGAGTCAATGAGCAGTTCTTC; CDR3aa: CASIRGLAGVNEQFF
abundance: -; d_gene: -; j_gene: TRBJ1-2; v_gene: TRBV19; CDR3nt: TGTGCCAGTAGTAATTCCGGGGGGGCTTATGGCTACACCTTC; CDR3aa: CASSNSGGAYGYTF
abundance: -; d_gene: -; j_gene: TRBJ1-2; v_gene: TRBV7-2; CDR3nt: TGTGCCAGCAGCTTACAGGAAAATCCCTATGGCTACACCTTC; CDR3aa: CASSLQENPYGYTF
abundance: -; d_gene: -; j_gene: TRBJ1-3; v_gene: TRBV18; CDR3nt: TGTGCCAGCTCACCGCGGCAGGGGACGACCATATATTTT; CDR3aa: CASSPRQGTTIYF
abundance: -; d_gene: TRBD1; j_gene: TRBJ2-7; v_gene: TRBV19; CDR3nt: TGTGCCAGTAGTCTCGGGACAGGGGGCGGCGAGCAGTACTTC; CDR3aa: CASSLGTGGGEQYF
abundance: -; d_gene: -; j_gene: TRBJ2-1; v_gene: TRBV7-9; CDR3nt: TGTGCCAGCAGCTCCCGACAGTTGGATGAGCAGTTCTTC; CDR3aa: CASSSRQLDEQFF
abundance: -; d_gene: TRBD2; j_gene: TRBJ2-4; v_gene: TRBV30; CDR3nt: TGTGCGGGAGCGGGCGGGAGTAAAAACATTCAGTACTTC; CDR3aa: CAGAGGSKNIQYF
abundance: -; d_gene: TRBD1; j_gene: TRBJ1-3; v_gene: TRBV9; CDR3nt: TGTGCCAGCAGCCCGGAGACAGGGAGAGGAAACACCATATATTTT; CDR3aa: CASSPETGRGNTIYF
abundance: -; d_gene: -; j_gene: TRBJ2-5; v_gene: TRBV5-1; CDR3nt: TGCGCCAGCAGCTTATGGGGCGAGACCCAGTACTTC; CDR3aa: CASSLWGETQYF
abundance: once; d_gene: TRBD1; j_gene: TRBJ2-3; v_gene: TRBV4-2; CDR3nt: TGTGCCAGCAGCCTAACCACCGGGACAGGGGGCACAGATACGCAGTATTTT; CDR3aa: CASSLTTGTGGTDTQYF